This T cell receptor beta chain was observed in a study of graft-versus-host responses after intestinal transplantation. Across the study: Transplants were multivisceral, liver-intestinal, or isolated intestinal. All recipients were given anti-thymocyte globulin induction, and tacrolimus and steroids were then administered for roughly 3 years.

Study-level points and caveats: HvG clone declines early post-transplant were associated with peak circulating GvH levels. Analysis identified GvH clones in recipient marrow, with some appearing first in ileum or blood.

A note on this clone: Its antigen is currently unknown.

Sequenced by immunoSEQ multiplex PCR; TCRdb stores in-frame clones only, minus some. The sample has 98,000 or so clones; 87% are singletons. The material sequenced was unstimulated CD4+ T cells sorted from spleen or lymph node cells, taken before intestinal transplant. The receptor was isolated from a human donor who received an intestinal transplant.

The CDR3 nucleotides read TGTGCCAGTAGCAGAGCGGGAGGAGCTAGCACAGATACGCAGTATTTT. Its protein is CASSRAGGASTDTQYF. V usage is TRBV19 and J usage is TRBJ2-3, with 9 bases fitting TRBD2. Germline-derived CDR1 and CDR2 are LNHDA and SQIVND (reference sequence). The CDR3 consists of 16 residues. Losses at the gene ends were 6 bases for V and 0 bases for J; bases not matched to a gene: 7.